This paragraph covers one T cell receptor (beta chain) sequence. Its cognate antigen is unknown. The data were taken from a study of T cells in localized non-small cell lung cancer. Overall study findings and caveats: Elevated blood T cell density was associated with longer overall survival. Appearances in adjacent lung were noted for a median roughly 58 of the top 100 tumor clones.

Profiling relied on immunoSEQ multiplex PCR, and the TCRdb table lists in-frame clones only, not all of them. In the table there are approximately 20,000 clones, approximately 80% of which are singletons. The sample here was peripheral blood, taken before any cancer treatment. The origin of this receptor is a man between 35 and 75 years old with stage I lung adenocarcinoma.

The CDR3 region has the DNA TGTGCCAGCAGCGTAGTTGCGGGCACAGATACGCAGTATTTT. It is translated as CASSVVAGTDTQYF. The chain combines TRBV9 with TRBJ2-3; D uncertain. Germline-derived CDR1 and CDR2 are SGDLS and YYNGEE. Trimming took off 0 bases at V and 1 base at J, with 6 bases between the two ends. CDR3 length equals 14 residues.